This T cell receptor (beta chain) came from a study of shared clonotypes between healthy human individuals. At the level of the study: For every donor, three CD4 naive, three CD4 memory, two CD8 naive and one CD8 memory plates were used.

This clone was seen once. Its antigen is still unknown. The table came from immunoSEQ multiplex PCR; TCRdb's copy has only in-frame clones and leaves some out. The profile shows 700,000 or so clones, 55% to 75% of them singletons. Broader study findings: Clonotype sharing among donors likely depends on sequencing depth.

Sequencing was done on a sample of memory CD4+ T cells sorted from blood. Subset specified: CD45RA-negative fraction. The source of this sequence is a woman aged 25 to 45 in good health.

DNA of the CDR3: TGTGCCAGCAGCCCCGGGCGGCATACCAATACGCAGTATTTT. Translation: CASSPGRHTNTQYF. V usage is TRBV7-7 and J usage is TRBJ2-3; D gene unclear. V lost 5 bases to trimming and J lost 7 bases, with 16 bases between them. Germline CDR1 is SSHAT and CDR2 is FNYEAQ (reference sequence). The CDR3 has 14 amino acids. Using reference TRBV7-7 and TRBJ2-3 for the parts outside the CDR3, the full variable domain is GAGVSQSPRYKVTKRGQDVTLRCDPISSHATLYWYQQALGQGPEFLTYFNYEAQPDKSGLPSDRFSAERPEGSISTLTIQRTEQRDSAMYRCASSPGRHTNTQYFGPGTRLTVL.